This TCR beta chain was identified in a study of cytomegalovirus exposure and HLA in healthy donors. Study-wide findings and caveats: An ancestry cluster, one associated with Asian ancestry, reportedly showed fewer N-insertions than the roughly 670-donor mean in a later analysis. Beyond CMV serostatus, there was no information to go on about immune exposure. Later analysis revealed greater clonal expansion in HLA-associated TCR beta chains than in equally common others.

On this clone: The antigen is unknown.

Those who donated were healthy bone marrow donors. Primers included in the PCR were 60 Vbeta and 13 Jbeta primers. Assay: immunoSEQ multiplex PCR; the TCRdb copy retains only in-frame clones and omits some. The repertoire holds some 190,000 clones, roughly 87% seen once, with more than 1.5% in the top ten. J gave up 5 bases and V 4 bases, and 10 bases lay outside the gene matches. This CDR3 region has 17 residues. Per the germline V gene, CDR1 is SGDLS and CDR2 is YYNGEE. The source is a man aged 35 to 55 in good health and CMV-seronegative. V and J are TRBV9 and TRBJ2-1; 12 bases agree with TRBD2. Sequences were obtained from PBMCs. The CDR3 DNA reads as TGTGCCAGCAGCCCCCGCACTAGCGGGGGGTGGGACAATGAGCAGTTCTTC. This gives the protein CASSPRTSGGWDNEQFF. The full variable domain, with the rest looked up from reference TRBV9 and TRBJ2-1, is DSGVTQTPKHLITATGQRVTLRCSPRSGDLSVYWYQQSLDQGLQFLIQYYNGEERAKGNILERFSAQQFPDLHSELNLSSLELGDSALYFCASSPRTSGGWDNEQFFGPGTRLTVL.